This T cell receptor beta chain was sequenced in a study of chemoradiotherapy in HPV16-positive cancers. Study findings and constraints: The functional HPV-specific definition rests on just a couple of HPV16-positive patients.

The CDR3 consists of 14 residues. The germline V gene has CDR1 SGHRS and CDR2 YFSETQ. Trimming stripped 0 bases from V and 4 bases from J, with 10 bases between. For this clone: Its cognate antigen is unknown.

Method: immunoSEQ multiplex PCR; TCRdb's copy keeps in-frame clones and lacks some. Of roughly 11,000 clones listed, about 75% are singletons. V and J are TRBV5-1 and TRBJ1-2; D possibly corresponds to TRBD1 (6 bases). The sequence was collected from a human donor with HPV-associated anogenital cancer. Sampling was done from a patient who underwent chemoradiotherapy. The CDR3: CASSLDGQTYGYTF. CDR3 DNA: TGCGCCAGCAGCTTGGACGGACAGACCTATGGCTACACCTTC.